The rows below give T cell receptor beta chains drawn from one sample of a study of blood T cell repertoires in COVID-19. Sequencing was performed with immunoSEQ multiplex PCR; in TCRdb, only in-frame clones are kept and a portion is missing. The table includes hundreds of thousands of clones, about 88% detected once. The sequenced sample was PBMCs or T cells enriched from blood (not recorded which). The receptors shown here come from a woman in her fifties or sixties who had recovered from COVID-19. Both conserved end residues are part of each CDR3. Fields, in order: CDR3 DNA, CDR3 protein, clone size, D gene, J gene, V gene. D genes are given only for firm matches. Expanded clones are given a class, and other clones once, few, many or no size at all.

cdr3_nt: TGTGCCAGCAGCGAAAGGGGGTGGGGCACAGATACGCAGTATTTT
cdr3_aa: CASSERGWGTDTQYF
clone_size: NA
d_call: NA
j_call: TRBJ2-3
v_call: TRBV7-2

cdr3_nt: TGTGCCAGCAGCCAGGAGGGCCTGGTCCATGAGCAGTTCTTC
cdr3_aa: CASSQEGLVHEQFF
clone_size: NA
d_call: NA
j_call: TRBJ2-1
v_call: TRBV11-2

cdr3_nt: TGTGCCAGCTCACGGGACAGGGAGACCGGAAACACCATATATTTT
cdr3_aa: CASSRDRETGNTIYF
clone_size: NA
d_call: TRBD1
j_call: TRBJ1-3
v_call: TRBV18

cdr3_nt: TGCGCCAGCAGCAAGGGACAGGGGTTAGACATTCAGTACTTC
cdr3_aa: CASSKGQGLDIQYF
clone_size: NA
d_call: TRBD1
j_call: TRBJ2-4
v_call: TRBV5-1

cdr3_nt: TGTGCCAGTCGAACAGGGGGAGGGAAAAGGGAGCAGTACTTC
cdr3_aa: CASRTGGGKREQYF
clone_size: NA
d_call: NA
j_call: TRBJ2-7
v_call: TRBV6-5

cdr3_nt: TGTGCCAGCAGTCGGGACAAAGAGACCCAGTACTTC
cdr3_aa: CASSRDKETQYF
clone_size: NA
d_call: NA
j_call: TRBJ2-5
v_call: TRBV14

cdr3_nt: TGCGCCAGCAGTGAGTTCGGGACACTATCCTACGAGCAGTACTTC
cdr3_aa: CASSEFGTLSYEQYF
clone_size: NA
d_call: NA
j_call: TRBJ2-7
v_call: TRBV10-1

cdr3_nt: TGTGCCAGCAGCTTAGGTTTCCAGGCCGGCAGCGGCTACACCTTC
cdr3_aa: CASSLGFQAGSGYTF
clone_size: NA
d_call: NA
j_call: TRBJ1-2
v_call: TRBV7-8

cdr3_nt: TGTGCCAGCAGCCGGGACAGCCTCTCCTACGAGCAGTACTTC
cdr3_aa: CASSRDSLSYEQYF
clone_size: NA
d_call: TRBD1
j_call: TRBJ2-7
v_call: TRBV11-3

cdr3_nt: TGTGCCAGCAGTCAAGGTTGGAGGAACACTGAAGCTTTCTTT
cdr3_aa: CASSQGWRNTEAFF
clone_size: once
d_call: NA
j_call: TRBJ1-1
v_call: TRBV25-1

cdr3_nt: TGTGCCAGTAGTATCGGACAGGCCATGAACACTGAAGCTTTCTTT
cdr3_aa: CASSIGQAMNTEAFF
clone_size: once
d_call: TRBD1
j_call: TRBJ1-1
v_call: TRBV19

cdr3_nt: TGTGCCAGCAAAACAGGACAGGCAGCTGAAGCTTTCTTT
cdr3_aa: CASKTGQAAEAFF
clone_size: NA
d_call: TRBD1
j_call: TRBJ1-1
v_call: TRBV6-6

cdr3_nt: TGCGCCAGCAGCAGAGAAAGCGGGATCTCCTACAATGAGCAGTTCTTC
cdr3_aa: CASSRESGISYNEQFF
clone_size: NA
d_call: TRBD2
j_call: TRBJ2-1
v_call: TRBV5-1

cdr3_nt: TGTGCCAGCAATTTACAGGGGGCGGGCACCGGGGAGCTGTTTTTT
cdr3_aa: CASNLQGAGTGELFF
clone_size: once
d_call: TRBD1
j_call: TRBJ2-2
v_call: TRBV6-5

cdr3_nt: TGTGCCAGCAGCCCGAGGCTGCATTTCTCTGGAAACACCATATATTTT
cdr3_aa: CASSPRLHFSGNTIYF
clone_size: NA
d_call: NA
j_call: TRBJ1-3
v_call: TRBV7-2

cdr3_nt: TGTGCCAGCAGCTTAAGCCGGACAGGGTTGTCAGGCTCCCTCAAGGAGCAGTTCTTC
cdr3_aa: CASSLSRTGLSGSLKEQFF
clone_size: NA
d_call: TRBD1
j_call: TRBJ2-1
v_call: TRBV7-2

cdr3_nt: TGTGCCAGCAGCTTCCTAGGACAGCCTAATGAAAAACTGTTTTTT
cdr3_aa: CASSFLGQPNEKLFF
clone_size: NA
d_call: NA
j_call: TRBJ1-4
v_call: TRBV7-2

cdr3_nt: TGTGCCAGTAGTGCGAGAGAGCTAGGCTATGGCTACACCTTC
cdr3_aa: CASSARELGYGYTF
clone_size: few
d_call: NA
j_call: TRBJ1-2
v_call: TRBV19

cdr3_nt: TGCAGCGTTGAAAGGACACCGCTTGGGGCTTTCTTT
cdr3_aa: CSVERTPLGAFF
clone_size: NA
d_call: NA
j_call: TRBJ1-1
v_call: TRBV29-1

cdr3_nt: TGTGCCAGCAGCGAAGAAGGGTGGGACAGGGGTGCAACCGGGGAGCTGTTTTTT
cdr3_aa: CASSEEGWDRGATGELFF
clone_size: NA
d_call: TRBD1
j_call: TRBJ2-2
v_call: TRBV6-1

cdr3_nt: TGTGCCAGCAGCCAAGATCCTGGCAGGGGATACGGCTACACCTTC
cdr3_aa: CASSQDPGRGYGYTF
clone_size: NA
d_call: NA
j_call: TRBJ1-2
v_call: TRBV3-1/TRBV3-2

cdr3_nt: TGTGCCAGCAGTTTGACCCCCACAGGGGGGAACGAGCAGTACTTC
cdr3_aa: CASSLTPTGGNEQYF
clone_size: once
d_call: TRBD1
j_call: TRBJ2-7
v_call: TRBV28

cdr3_nt: TGTGCCAGCAGCCGCCGTGACAGGGGCTCAGGAAACACCATATATTTT
cdr3_aa: CASSRRDRGSGNTIYF
clone_size: few
d_call: TRBD1
j_call: TRBJ1-3
v_call: TRBV11-2

cdr3_nt: TGTGCCAGCAGCGGCCCGGGACAGGGGAATCAGCCCCAGCATTTT
cdr3_aa: CASSGPGQGNQPQHF
clone_size: NA
d_call: TRBD1
j_call: TRBJ1-5
v_call: TRBV2

cdr3_nt: TGTGCCAGCAGTTCCGGAGACAGGGTAACTAACTATGGCTACACCTTC
cdr3_aa: CASSSGDRVTNYGYTF
clone_size: NA
d_call: TRBD1
j_call: TRBJ1-2
v_call: TRBV28

cdr3_nt: TGTGCCAGTAGTATATGGACAGGGGTCTTTAACTATGGCTACACCTTC
cdr3_aa: CASSIWTGVFNYGYTF
clone_size: NA
d_call: TRBD1
j_call: TRBJ1-2
v_call: TRBV19

cdr3_nt: TGTGCCAGCAGCTTGGACAGGGGGTCAGATACGCAGTATTTT
cdr3_aa: CASSLDRGSDTQYF
clone_size: NA
d_call: TRBD1
j_call: TRBJ2-3
v_call: TRBV7-3

cdr3_nt: TGTGCCAGCAGTTACGTGGGACTAGCGCAAGGGGCCAACGTCCTGACTTTC
cdr3_aa: CASSYVGLAQGANVLTF
clone_size: NA
d_call: TRBD2
j_call: TRBJ2-6
v_call: TRBV6-2/TRBV6-3

cdr3_nt: TGTGCCAGCAGCTTCCGGACTAGCGGGAGACCCAATGAGCAGTTCTTC
cdr3_aa: CASSFRTSGRPNEQFF
clone_size: NA
d_call: TRBD2
j_call: TRBJ2-1
v_call: TRBV7-2